This passage covers 9 T cell receptor beta chains from one sample sequenced in a study of PD-1 blockade in mismatch repair-deficient tumors (dated by TCRdb to 2015 to 2018). Read against the paper, the sample's time point label means: peripheral blood before pembrolizumab. Library construction relied on the immunoSEQ multiplex PCR assay. TCRdb retrieved this table from immuneACCESS and kept in-frame rearrangements only. Not all clones are present; in checked studies, unresolved V genes account for under half, and no reason is known for the remainder. This sample gives 25,000 to 30,000 clones in total; approximately 84% of them show up just once. Over 2.5% of the sample is taken by the ten largest. The material sequenced was PBMCs, taken before pembrolizumab treatment. The receptor set was obtained from an adult with mismatch repair-deficient cancer.

The chain carries TRBV28 and TRBJ1-5, with D uncertain. Trimming cost V 2 bases and J 5 bases, with 4 bases left between them. This CDR3 is 12 amino acids long. Germline V gives CDR1 MDHEN, CDR2 SYDVKM. This CDR3 reads CASSLQDQPQHF. The CDR3, as DNA: TGTGCCAGCAGTTTACAGGATCAGCCCCAGCATTTT.

This chain links TRBV28 with TRBJ2-3; D is unresolved. V shed 6 bases and J shed 4 bases, with 11 bases lying between them. From germline, CDR1 is MDHEN and CDR2 SYDVKM. CDR3 length equals 13 residues. CDR3 coding DNA: TGTGCCAGCAGCCTTAGTATCGCAGATACGCAGTATTTT. It codes for CASSLSIADTQYF. The variable domain in full, completed from reference TRBV28 and TRBJ2-3, reads DVKVTQSSRYLVKRTGEKVFLECVQDMDHENMFWYRQDPGLGLRLIYFSYDVKMKEKGDIPEGYSVSREKKERFSLILESASTNQTSMYLCASSLSIADTQYFGPGTRLTVL.

The chain recombines TRBV21-1 with TRBJ2-7; TRBD2 is taken as the D call from the table, unchecked against the DNA. TRBV21-1 is an annotated pseudogene. This CDR3 comprises 16 residues. The CDR3, as DNA: TGTGCCAGCAGCAATAATGGGGGACTAGCGGGATTGTGGCAGTACTTC. It translates to CASSNNGGLAGLWQYF.

The chain recombines TRBV9 with TRBJ1-6; D might be TRBD1 (6 bases). V gave up 1 base and J gave up 6 bases, with 11 bases separating them. Per the germline V gene, CDR1 is SGDLS and CDR2 is YYNGEE. The CDR3 contains 15 residues. In DNA form, the CDR3 reads TGTGCCAGCAGCGTACGACAGGACGGTAATTCACCCCTCCACTTT. Encoded protein: CASSVRQDGNSPLHF.

In this sample, this clone turned up once. The chain is built from TRBV7-9 and TRBJ2-1, with a possible D match to TRBD2 (6 bases). The length of the CDR3 is 12 residues. Trimming removed 5 bases from V and 12 bases from J, with 14 bases in between. Germline CDR1 reads SEHNR; CDR2 reads FQNEAQ (reference sequence). CDR3 bases: TGTGCCAGCAGCCCAAAGGGGACTCTGCAGTTCTTC. It codes for CASSPKGTLQFF. The full variable domain, rest sourced from reference TRBV7-9 and TRBJ2-1, is DTGVSQNPRHKITKRGQNVTFRCDPISEHNRLYWYRQTLGQGPEFLTYFQNEAQLEKSRLLSDRFSAERPKGSFSTLEIQRTEQGDSAMYLCASSPKGTLQFFGPGTRLTVL.

This clone was seen once. V is TRBV6-5 and J is TRBJ2-2, with D possibly matching TRBD2 (5 bases). Germline V gene lookup returns CDR1 MNHEY and CDR2 SVGAGI. The CDR3 is made up of 15 amino acids. V shed 6 bases and J shed 1 base, with 12 bases lying between them. For the CDR3, the DNA is TGTGCCAGCAGCAGGACTTCTTTGAACACCGGGGAGCTGTTTTTT. Protein sequence: CASSRTSLNTGELFF.

This clone was recorded a few times. This sequence joins TRBV30 and TRBJ2-3, with TRBD1 identical over 7 bases. CDR1 and CDR2 (germline): GTSNPN, SVGIG (reference sequence). There are 12 residues in the CDR3. CDR3 amino acids: CVRQGIADTQYF. CDR3 nucleotides: TGTGTCAGACAGGGTATAGCAGATACGCAGTATTTT.

The chain employs TRBV28 and TRBJ1-5, with D perhaps TRBD1 (5 bases). This CDR3 is 12 amino acids long. Trimming removed 10 bases at V and 11 bases at J, with 18 bases between. Germline loops: CDR1 MDHEN, CDR2 SYDVKM. CDR3 sequence: CATRSGPRAQHF. The CDR3, as DNA: TGTGCCACCAGGAGTGGGCCCAGGGCCCAGCATTTT.

The chain has TRBV28 and TRBJ1-2, with unresolved D. Germline V CDR1 and CDR2: MDHEN, SYDVKM. The V end lost 2 bases, the J end lost 5 bases, and 6 bases lay between the germline ends. This CDR3 is 12 amino acids long. The CDR3 reads CASSLSRYGYTF. The CDR3 DNA reads as TGTGCCAGCAGTTTAAGCCGGTATGGCTACACCTTC.